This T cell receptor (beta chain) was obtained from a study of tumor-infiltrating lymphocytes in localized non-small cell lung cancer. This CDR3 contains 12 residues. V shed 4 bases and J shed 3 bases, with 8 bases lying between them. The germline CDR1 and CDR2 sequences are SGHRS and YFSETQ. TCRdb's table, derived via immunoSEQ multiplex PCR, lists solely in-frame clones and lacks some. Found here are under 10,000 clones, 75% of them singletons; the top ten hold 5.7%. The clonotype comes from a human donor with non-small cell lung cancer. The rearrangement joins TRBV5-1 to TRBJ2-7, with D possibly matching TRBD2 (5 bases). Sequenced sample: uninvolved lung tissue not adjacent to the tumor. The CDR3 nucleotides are TGCGCCAGCAGCGTCGGGATCTACGAGCAGTACTTC. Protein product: CASSVGIYEQYF.